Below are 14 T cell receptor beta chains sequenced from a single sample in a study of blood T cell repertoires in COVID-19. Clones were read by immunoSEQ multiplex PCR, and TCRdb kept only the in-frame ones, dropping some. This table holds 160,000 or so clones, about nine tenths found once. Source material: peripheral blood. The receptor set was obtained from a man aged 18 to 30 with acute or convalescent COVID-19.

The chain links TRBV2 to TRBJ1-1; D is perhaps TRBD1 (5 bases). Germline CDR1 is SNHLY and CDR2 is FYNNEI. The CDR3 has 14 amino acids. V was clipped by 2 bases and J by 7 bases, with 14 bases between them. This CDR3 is CASSEFGGNGEAFF. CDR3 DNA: TGTGCCAGCAGTGAATTCGGGGGGAACGGTGAAGCTTTCTTT. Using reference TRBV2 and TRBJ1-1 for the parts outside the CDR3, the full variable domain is EPEVTQTPSHQVTQMGQEVILRCVPISNHLYFYWYRQILGQKVEFLVSFYNNEISEKSEIFDDQFSVERPDGSNFTLKIRSTKLEDSAMYFCASSEFGGNGEAFFGQGTRLTVV.

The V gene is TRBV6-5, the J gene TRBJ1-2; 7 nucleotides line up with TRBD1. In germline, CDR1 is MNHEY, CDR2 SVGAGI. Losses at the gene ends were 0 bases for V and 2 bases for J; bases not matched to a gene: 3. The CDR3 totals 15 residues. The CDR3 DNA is TGTGCCAGCAGTTACTCGAGGGGGCGGAACTATGGCTACACCTTC. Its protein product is CASSYSRGRNYGYTF.

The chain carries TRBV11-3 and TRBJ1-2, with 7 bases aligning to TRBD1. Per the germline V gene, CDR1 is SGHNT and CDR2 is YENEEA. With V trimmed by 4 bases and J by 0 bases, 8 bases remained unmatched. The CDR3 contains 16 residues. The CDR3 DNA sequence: TGTGCCAGCAGCTACCGGGACAGCGGAACTAACTATGGCTACACCTTC. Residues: CASSYRDSGTNYGYTF.

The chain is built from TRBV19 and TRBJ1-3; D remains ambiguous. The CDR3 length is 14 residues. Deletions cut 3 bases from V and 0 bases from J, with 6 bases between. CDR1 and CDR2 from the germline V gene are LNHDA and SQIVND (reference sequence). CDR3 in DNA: TGTGCCAGTAGTATTGCGATCTCTGGAAACACCATATATTTT. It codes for CASSIAISGNTIYF.

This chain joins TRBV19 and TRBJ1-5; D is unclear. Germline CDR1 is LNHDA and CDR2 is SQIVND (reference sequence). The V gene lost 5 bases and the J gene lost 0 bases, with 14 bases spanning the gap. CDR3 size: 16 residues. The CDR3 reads CASSPRRRNSNQPQHF. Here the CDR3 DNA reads TGTGCCAGTAGTCCCAGGAGGAGGAATAGCAATCAGCCCCAGCATTTT. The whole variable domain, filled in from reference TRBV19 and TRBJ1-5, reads DGGITQSPKYLFRKEGQNVTLSCEQNLNHDAMYWYRQDPGQGLRLIYYSQIVNDFQKGDIAEGYSVSREKKESFPLTVTSAQKNPTAFYLCASSPRRRNSNQPQHFGDGTRLSIL.

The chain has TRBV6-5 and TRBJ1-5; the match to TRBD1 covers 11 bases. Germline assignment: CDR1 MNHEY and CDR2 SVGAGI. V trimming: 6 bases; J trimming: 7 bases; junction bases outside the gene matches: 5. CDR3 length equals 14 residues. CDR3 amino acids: CASSARDRGQPQHF. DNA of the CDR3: TGTGCCAGCAGCGCCCGGGACAGGGGGCAGCCCCAGCATTTT.

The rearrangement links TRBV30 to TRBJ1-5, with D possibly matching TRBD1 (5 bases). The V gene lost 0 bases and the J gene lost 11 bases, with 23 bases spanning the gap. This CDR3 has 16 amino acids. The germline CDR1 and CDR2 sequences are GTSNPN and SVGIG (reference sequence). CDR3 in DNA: TGTGCCTGGAGTGTACCGACAGTGATTAGCGGCGGGTCCCAGCATTTT. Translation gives CAWSVPTVISGGSQHF.

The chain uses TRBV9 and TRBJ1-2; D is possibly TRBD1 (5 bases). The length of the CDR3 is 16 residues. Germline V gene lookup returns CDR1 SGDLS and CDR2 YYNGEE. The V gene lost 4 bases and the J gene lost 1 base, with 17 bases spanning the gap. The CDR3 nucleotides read TGTGCCAGCAGCTCAGCGGGTGGGACGGATAACTATGGCTACACCTTC. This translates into CASSSAGGTDNYGYTF.

CDR3 coding DNA: TGTGCCAGCAGCCTTTACGAGCAGTACTTC. It is translated as CASSLYEQYF. The chain uses TRBV27 and TRBJ2-7; D gene ambiguous. Germline V gene data show CDR1 as MNHEY and CDR2 as SMNVEV (reference sequence). The CDR3 covers 10 residues. V was pared by 6 bases and J by 4 bases, with 4 bases between.

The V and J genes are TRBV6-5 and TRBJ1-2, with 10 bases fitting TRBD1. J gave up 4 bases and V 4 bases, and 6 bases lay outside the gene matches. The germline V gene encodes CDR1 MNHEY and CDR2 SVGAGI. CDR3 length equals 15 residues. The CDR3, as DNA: TGTGCCAGCAGTTTGGGACAGGGGTCCGGCTATGGCTACACCTTC. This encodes CASSLGQGSGYGYTF.

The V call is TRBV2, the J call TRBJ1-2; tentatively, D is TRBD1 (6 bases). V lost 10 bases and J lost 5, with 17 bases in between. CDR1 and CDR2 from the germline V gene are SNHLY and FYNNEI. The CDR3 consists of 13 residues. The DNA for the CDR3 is TGTGCCATCCTAGGGGGGGGGTTTTATGGCTACACCTTC. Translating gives CAILGGGFYGYTF.

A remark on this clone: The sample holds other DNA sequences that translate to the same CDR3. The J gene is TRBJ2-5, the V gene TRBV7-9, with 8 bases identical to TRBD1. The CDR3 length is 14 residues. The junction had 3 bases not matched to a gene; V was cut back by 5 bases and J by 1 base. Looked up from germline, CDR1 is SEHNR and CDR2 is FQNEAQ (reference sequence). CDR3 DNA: TGTGCCAGCAGCAAGGACAGGGCCCAAGAGACCCAGTACTTC. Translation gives CASSKDRAQETQYF.

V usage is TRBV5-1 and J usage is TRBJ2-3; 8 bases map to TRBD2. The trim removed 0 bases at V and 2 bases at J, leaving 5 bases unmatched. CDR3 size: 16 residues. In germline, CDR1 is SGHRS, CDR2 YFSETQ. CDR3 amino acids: CASSLAGSGVTDTQYF. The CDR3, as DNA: TGCGCCAGCAGCTTGGCCGGTAGCGGGGTCACAGATACGCAGTATTTT.

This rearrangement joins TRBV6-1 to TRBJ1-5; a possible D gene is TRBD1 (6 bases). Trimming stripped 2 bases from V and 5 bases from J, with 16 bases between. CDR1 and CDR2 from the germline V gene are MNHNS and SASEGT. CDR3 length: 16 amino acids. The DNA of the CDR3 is TGTGCCAGCAGTGAAACCGCGGGGGGGGGCTATCAGCCCCAGCATTTT. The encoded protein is CASSETAGGGYQPQHF.